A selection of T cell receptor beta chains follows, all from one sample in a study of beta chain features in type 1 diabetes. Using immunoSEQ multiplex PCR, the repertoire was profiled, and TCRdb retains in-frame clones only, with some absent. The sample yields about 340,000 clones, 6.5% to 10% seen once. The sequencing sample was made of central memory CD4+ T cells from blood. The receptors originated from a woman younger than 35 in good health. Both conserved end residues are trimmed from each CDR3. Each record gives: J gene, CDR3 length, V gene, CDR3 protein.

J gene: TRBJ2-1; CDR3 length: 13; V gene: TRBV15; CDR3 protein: ATSTFPGQDNEQF
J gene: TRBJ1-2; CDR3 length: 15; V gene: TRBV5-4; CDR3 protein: ASSPPGITGYSYGYT
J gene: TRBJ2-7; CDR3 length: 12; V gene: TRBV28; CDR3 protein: ASSLLAGAYEQY
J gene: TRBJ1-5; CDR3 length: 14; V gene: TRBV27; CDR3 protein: ASSLSPDRGNQPQH
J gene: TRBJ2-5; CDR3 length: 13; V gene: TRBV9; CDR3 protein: ASSVGPSFQETQY
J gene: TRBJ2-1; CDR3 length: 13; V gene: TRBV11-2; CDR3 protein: ASEIELAPYNEQF
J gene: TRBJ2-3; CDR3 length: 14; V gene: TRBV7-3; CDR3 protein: ASSEGSGTVGDTQY
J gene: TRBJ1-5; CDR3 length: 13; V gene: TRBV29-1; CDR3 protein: SVVEQVDSNQPQH
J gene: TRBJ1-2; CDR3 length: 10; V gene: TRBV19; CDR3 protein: ASSIDTRGYT
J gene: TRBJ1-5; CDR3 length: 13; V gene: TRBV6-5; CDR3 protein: ATKLRTGASEPQH
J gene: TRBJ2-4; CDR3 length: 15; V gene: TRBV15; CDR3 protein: ATSTRDLRGSQNIQY
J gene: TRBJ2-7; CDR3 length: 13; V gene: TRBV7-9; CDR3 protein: ASSPRTSGAYEQY
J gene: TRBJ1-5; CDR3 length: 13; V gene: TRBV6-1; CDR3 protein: ASSESAGQGISQH
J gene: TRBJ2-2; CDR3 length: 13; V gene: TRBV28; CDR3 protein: ASSLGGTFSGELF
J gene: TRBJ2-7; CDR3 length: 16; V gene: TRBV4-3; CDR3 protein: ASSQDLYGTSGIYEQY
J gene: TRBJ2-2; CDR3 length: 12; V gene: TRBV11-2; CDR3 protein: ASSLGRDTGELF
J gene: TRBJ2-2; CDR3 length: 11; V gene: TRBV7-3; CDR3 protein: ASSLMATGELF
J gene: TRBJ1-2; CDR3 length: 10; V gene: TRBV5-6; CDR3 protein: ASSLSFYGYT
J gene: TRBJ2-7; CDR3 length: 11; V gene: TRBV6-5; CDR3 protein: ASRSPSSYEQY
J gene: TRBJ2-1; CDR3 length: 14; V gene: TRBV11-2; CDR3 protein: ASSLLAGASYNEQF
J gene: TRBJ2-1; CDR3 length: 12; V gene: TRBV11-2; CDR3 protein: ASSLELAGGTKF
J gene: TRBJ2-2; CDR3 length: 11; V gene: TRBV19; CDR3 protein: ASNYRATGELF
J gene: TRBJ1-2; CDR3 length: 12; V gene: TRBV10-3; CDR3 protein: AISEWAVNYGYT
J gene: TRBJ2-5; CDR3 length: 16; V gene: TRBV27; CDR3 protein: ASSPIAILAGDQETQY
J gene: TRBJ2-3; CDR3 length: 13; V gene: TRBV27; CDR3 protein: ASSLGLARPDTQY
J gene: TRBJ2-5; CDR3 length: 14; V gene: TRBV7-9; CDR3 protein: ASTPGRGSIQETQY
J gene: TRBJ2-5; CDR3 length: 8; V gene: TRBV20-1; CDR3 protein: SASKREQY
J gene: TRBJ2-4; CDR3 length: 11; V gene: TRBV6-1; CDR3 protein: ASKGSGENIQY
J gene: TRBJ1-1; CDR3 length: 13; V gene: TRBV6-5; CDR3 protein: ASTMGQGWDTEAF
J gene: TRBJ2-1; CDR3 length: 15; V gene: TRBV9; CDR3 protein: ASSAGLAGGHYNEQF
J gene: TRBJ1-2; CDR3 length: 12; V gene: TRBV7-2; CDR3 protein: ASSPGQVNYGYT
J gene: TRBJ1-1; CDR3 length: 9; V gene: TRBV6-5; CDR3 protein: ASSPGAQTF
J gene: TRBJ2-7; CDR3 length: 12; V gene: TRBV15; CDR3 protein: ATSTRTEPYEQY
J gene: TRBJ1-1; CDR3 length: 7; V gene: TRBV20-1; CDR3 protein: SWNTEAF
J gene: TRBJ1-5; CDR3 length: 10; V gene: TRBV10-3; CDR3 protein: AISESLEPQH
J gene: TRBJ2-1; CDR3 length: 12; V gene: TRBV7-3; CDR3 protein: ASSLTAQDNEQF
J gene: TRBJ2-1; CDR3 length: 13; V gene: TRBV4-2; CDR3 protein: ASSQGKGSGGEQF